The next 27 T cell receptor beta chains were all read from a single sample in a study of shared clonotypes between healthy human individuals. Using immunoSEQ multiplex PCR, the repertoire was profiled, and TCRdb retains in-frame clones only, with some absent. In the table there are about 2.3 million clones, more than 80% of which are singletons. The sequenced sample consisted of naive CD4+ T cells from PBMCs. Subset reported: CD45RA+ positively selected. These receptors originate from a man aged 18 to 29 in good health. Some clones in this sample may be carry-over from other donors' samples.

This chain links TRBV10-3 with TRBJ2-5, with TRBD2 matching over 11 bases. Germline values: CDR1 ENHRY, CDR2 SYGVKD. The CDR3 sequence is 19 residues long. V shed 0 bases, J shed 4 bases, and the junction held 13 bases outside the gene matches. In nucleotides, the CDR3 is TGTGCCATCAGTGAGTCGAAGATAGCGGGGGGGCGTGCCTCAGAGACCCAGTACTTC. Translated, it gives CAISESKIAGGRASETQYF.

CDR3 coding DNA: TGTGCCAGCAGTAAGCCCCTAGCGGGAGCCACAGATACGCAGTATTTT. Translating gives CASSKPLAGATDTQYF. This chain connects TRBV6-6 to TRBJ2-3, with TRBD2 matching 10 bases. The CDR3 length is 16 residues. The V segment lost 5 bases and the J segment 2 bases; nucleotides outside the gene matches: 7. Germline CDR1 and CDR2: MNHNY and SVGAGI (reference sequence).

V and J are TRBV30 and TRBJ2-4; D call uncertain. Trimming left V 0 bases short and J 0 bases short, with 12 bases between. The CDR3 has 16 residues. Germline V gives CDR1 GTSNPN, CDR2 SVGIG (reference sequence). CDR3 sequence reads: CAWSVARPLAKNIQYF. For the CDR3, the DNA is TGTGCCTGGAGTGTAGCAAGACCACTAGCCAAAAACATTCAGTACTTC.

The V gene is TRBV7-6, the J gene TRBJ1-1; D may be TRBD1 (6 bases). The CDR3 is 15 amino acids. The V and J ends lost 1 base and 0 bases respectively, with 9 bases between them. The V gene's germline CDR1 is SGHVS and CDR2 FNYEAQ. CDR3 coding DNA: TGTGCCAGCAGCTTAGTAGGGACAATGAACACTGAAGCTTTCTTT. Its protein product is CASSLVGTMNTEAFF.

V gene TRBV7-9 combines with J gene TRBJ1-1; D is unclear. The germline gives CDR1 SEHNR, CDR2 FQNEAQ (reference sequence). With 0 bases removed from V and 0 bases from J, the gap between germline ends came to 11 bases. This CDR3 is built from 16 residues. The CDR3 spells CASSLAKTHMNTEAFF. As DNA, the CDR3 is TGTGCCAGCAGCTTAGCCAAGACACACATGAACACTGAAGCTTTCTTT.

The chain couples TRBV30 to TRBJ2-5; D perhaps matches TRBD1 (5 bases). V dropped 2 bases and J dropped 5 bases, with 15 bases sitting between them. CDR1 and CDR2 (germline): GTSNPN, SVGIG (reference sequence). This CDR3 spans 14 amino acids. The CDR3 loop reads CAWSIGQGGETQYF. CDR3 DNA sequence: TGTGCCTGGAGTATAGGGCAGGGTGGGGAGACCCAGTACTTC.

A note on this clone: The sample carries other DNA sequences with the same CDR3. The genes are TRBV28 and TRBJ1-1; TRBD1 might be the D (6 bases). CDR1 is MDHEN and CDR2 is SYDVKM in the germline V gene. Trimming cost V 8 bases and J 2 bases, with 12 bases left between them. The CDR3 runs 13 residues. The CDR3 sequence: CASRGQLNTEAFF. The CDR3 nucleotides read TGTGCCAGCCGTGGACAGTTAAACACTGAAGCTTTCTTT.

The chain uses TRBV2 and TRBJ1-4; TRBD1 agrees at 7 bases. In germline, CDR1 is SNHLY, CDR2 FYNNEI. V shed 6 bases, J shed 0 bases, and the junction held 7 bases outside the gene matches. The CDR3 length is 16 residues. CDR3 DNA: TGTGCCAGCAGAAGAGACAGGGCCGCAACTAATGAAAAACTGTTTTTT. It specifies CASRRDRAATNEKLFF.

This clone was recorded at least ten times. This rearrangement joins TRBV28 to TRBJ2-3; 10 bases agree with TRBD2. The germline gives CDR1 MDHEN, CDR2 SYDVKM. V gave up 1 base and J gave up 6 bases; unmatched junction bases: 7. CDR3 length equals 16 residues. The CDR3 region has the DNA TGTGCCAGCAGTTTATATCCTAGCGGGAGTTTCGATACGCAGTATTTT. It translates to CASSLYPSGSFDTQYF.

Remarks on this clone: The sample contains more than one DNA sequence encoding this CDR3. The chain employs TRBV28 and TRBJ2-1; D not resolved. Trimming stripped 5 bases from V and 7 bases from J, with 12 bases between. The CDR3 extends over 13 amino acids. CDR1 and CDR2 from the germline V gene are MDHEN and SYDVKM. For the CDR3, the DNA is TGTGCCAGCAGTCTAGGCAACCCTAATGAGCAGTTCTTC. Translation: CASSLGNPNEQFF.

Only one count was recorded for this clone. The V and J genes are TRBV28 and TRBJ1-3; 9 positions match TRBD1. Per the germline V gene, CDR1 is MDHEN and CDR2 is SYDVKM. This CDR3 is 15 amino acids long. V lost 6 bases to trimming and J lost 3 bases; unmatched junction nucleotides: 6. CDR3 nucleotides: TGTGCCAGCAGGGAACAGGGGGCGGGTGGAAACACCATATATTTT. Its protein product is CASREQGAGGNTIYF.

About this clone: A much more abundant neighbour one base away suggests this may be a read error. Other DNA sequences in the sample encode the same CDR3. This chain links TRBV7-3 with TRBJ2-5, with D unclear. This CDR3 contains 11 residues. The V gene lost 3 bases and the J gene lost 2 bases, with 1 base spanning the gap. CDR1 SGHTA and CDR2 FQGTGA come from the germline V gene. The CDR3, as DNA: TGTGCCAGCAGCTTTCAAGAGACCCAGTACTTC. It specifies CASSFQETQYF. Based on the CDR3 plus reference TRBV7-3 and TRBJ2-5, the full variable domain is GAGVSQTPSNKVTEKGKYVELRCDPISGHTALYWYRQSLGQGPEFLIYFQGTGAADDSGLPNDRFFAVRPEGSVSTLKIQRTERGDSAVYLCASSFQETQYFGPGTRLLVL.

The gene calls are TRBV13 and TRBJ1-2, with 9 nucleotides matching TRBD1. Germline V gene data show CDR1 as PRHDT and CDR2 as FYEKMQ (reference sequence). This CDR3 contains 15 residues. The V segment lost 5 bases and the J segment 2 bases; nucleotides outside the gene matches: 6. CDR3 loop: CASSIMGQGNYGYTF. In DNA, the CDR3 is TGTGCCAGCAGCATCATGGGACAGGGAAACTATGGCTACACCTTC. Filled out from reference TRBV13 and TRBJ1-2, the complete variable domain reads AAGVIQSPRHLIKEKRETATLKCYPIPRHDTVYWYQQGPGQDPQFLISFYEKMQSDKGSIPDRFSAQQFSDYHSELNMSSLELGDSALYFCASSIMGQGNYGYTFGSGTRLTVV.

V usage is TRBV19 and J usage is TRBJ2-3; a possible D gene is TRBD2 (6 bases). Germline CDR1 reads LNHDA; CDR2 reads SQIVND (reference sequence). The germline V and J ends were trimmed by 7 bases and 2 bases, with 16 bases remaining between them. This CDR3 has 15 residues. The CDR3 spells CASMEAGSFTDTQYF. Written as DNA, the CDR3 is TGTGCCAGTATGGAGGCGGGGAGCTTCACAGATACGCAGTATTTT.

V is TRBV28 and J is TRBJ2-2; a possible D gene is TRBD2 (6 bases). V was trimmed by 2 bases and J by 0 bases, leaving 16 bases between them. The germline V gene has CDR1 MDHEN and CDR2 SYDVKM. This CDR3 has 18 residues. CDR3 residues: CASSLRVQRAANTGELFF. For the CDR3, the DNA is TGTGCCAGCAGTTTACGGGTCCAGCGGGCAGCGAACACCGGGGAGCTGTTTTTT.

The rearrangement uses TRBV30 and TRBJ2-7; D is undetermined. Trimming took 1 base from V and 2 from J, leaving 6 bases between them. Germline CDR1 is GTSNPN and CDR2 is SVGIG (reference sequence). The CDR3 runs 12 residues. The CDR3 is CAWSERTYEQYF. In DNA form, the CDR3 reads TGTGCCTGGAGTGAACGGACCTACGAGCAGTACTTC.

This clone was detected a few times. The chain joins TRBV6-5 to TRBJ2-7; D not resolved. The CDR3 has 13 amino acids. Trimming took off 7 bases at V and 3 bases at J, with 13 bases between the two ends. Germline V gene sequence: CDR1 MNHEY, CDR2 SVGAGI. The CDR3: CASKPTVGYEQYF. The CDR3 DNA sequence: TGTGCCAGCAAACCTACGGTAGGCTACGAGCAGTACTTC.

This chain uses TRBV29-1 with TRBJ2-7; D is unclear. Germline CDR1 reads SQVTM; CDR2 reads ANQGSEA. The CDR3 has 13 amino acids. V shed 5 bases and J shed 0 bases, with 11 bases lying between them. This CDR3 reads CSVYHQSSYEQYF. The CDR3 nucleotides read TGCAGCGTTTACCACCAAAGCTCCTACGAGCAGTACTTC.

The V gene is TRBV9, the J gene TRBJ1-1, with a tentative D call TRBD1 (6 bases). This CDR3 comprises 16 residues. V was cut by 0 bases and J by 1 base, with 13 bases left in between. Germline V gene data show CDR1 as SGDLS and CDR2 as YYNGEE. CDR3 loop: CASSVVVGAGNTEAFF. The CDR3, as DNA: TGTGCCAGCAGCGTAGTTGTGGGGGCAGGGAACACTGAAGCTTTCTTT.

The chain recombines TRBV25-1 with TRBJ2-3; 9 nucleotides match TRBD2. V dropped 5 bases and J dropped 0; count of bases not matched to a gene: 6. CDR3 length: 16 residues. CDR1 and CDR2 from the germline V gene are MGHDK and SYGVNS. In DNA, the CDR3 is TGTGCCAGCAGTCAGAGCGGGAGGATTAGCACAGATACGCAGTATTTT. This codes for CASSQSGRISTDTQYF.

The chain employs TRBV2 and TRBJ2-1; no clear D gene. V lost 2 bases, J lost 6 bases, and 17 bases lay in between. CDR3 length: 16 residues. Germline lookup yields CDR1 SNHLY and CDR2 FYNNEI. Written as DNA, the CDR3 is TGTGCCAGCAGTGAAATAGGACGGGCCGCTGGCAATGAGCAGTTCTTC. Protein: CASSEIGRAAGNEQFF. The entire variable domain, with the rest obtained from reference TRBV2 and TRBJ2-1, is as follows: EPEVTQTPSHQVTQMGQEVILRCVPISNHLYFYWYRQILGQKVEFLVSFYNNEISEKSEIFDDQFSVERPDGSNFTLKIRSTKLEDSAMYFCASSEIGRAAGNEQFFGPGTRLTVL.

The J gene is TRBJ1-2, the V gene TRBV5-1; TRBD1 matches 8 bases. Looked up from germline, CDR1 is SGHRS and CDR2 is YFSETQ. The J segment lost 2 bases and the V segment lost 3 bases, leaving 3 bases of the junction unmatched. The length of the CDR3 is 14 residues. For the CDR3, the DNA is TGCGCCAGCAGCTCACGGACAGGGAACTATGGCTACACCTTC. This encodes CASSSRTGNYGYTF.

This clone was counted a single time. V and J are TRBV30 and TRBJ1-1; D not certain. V was cut by 2 bases and J by 5 bases, with 12 bases left in between. In germline, CDR1 is GTSNPN, CDR2 SVGIG (reference sequence). This CDR3 is built from 13 residues. The CDR3 coding sequence is TGTGCCTGGAGTCTCTCTCTGGAGACTGAAGCTTTCTTT. This encodes CAWSLSLETEAFF.

The chain joins TRBV2 to TRBJ2-3, with D tentatively TRBD1 (5 bases). Germline CDR1 is SNHLY and CDR2 is FYNNEI. Trimming took 6 bases from V and 0 from J, leaving 10 bases between them. CDR3 length: 14 residues. CDR3 in amino acids: CASRDSFSTDTQYF. CDR3 sequence (DNA): TGTGCCAGCAGAGACAGCTTTAGCACAGATACGCAGTATTTT.

J is TRBJ1-1 and V is TRBV7-8; D unclear. In germline, CDR1 is SGHVS, CDR2 FQNEAQ. This CDR3 has 18 residues. Trimming stripped 2 bases from V and 5 bases from J, with 24 bases between. The CDR3 DNA sequence: TGTGCCAGCAGCTTAAAGACCCTCAACCAGGCCACTAAGACTGAAGCTTTCTTT. Protein product: CASSLKTLNQATKTEAFF. Filled out from reference TRBV7-8 and TRBJ1-1, the complete variable domain reads GAGVSQSPRYKVAKRGQDVALRCDPISGHVSLFWYQQALGQGPEFLTYFQNEAQLDKSGLPSDRFFAERPEGSVSTLKIQRTQQEDSAVYLCASSLKTLNQATKTEAFFGQGTRLTVV.

As concerns this clone: Additional DNA sequences in this sample encode the identical CDR3. The chain carries TRBV5-1 and TRBJ2-7, with D possibly being TRBD2 (6 bases). V lost 0 bases to trimming and J lost 3 bases, with 10 bases between them. The CDR3 runs to 14 residues. Germline lookup yields CDR1 SGHRS and CDR2 YFSETQ. The CDR3 region has the DNA TGCGCCAGCAGCTTGGCAGGTAGCGGCTACGAGCAGTACTTC. Translating gives CASSLAGSGYEQYF.

V and J are TRBV9 and TRBJ1-2; no clear D. Germline V gene data show CDR1 as SGDLS and CDR2 as YYNGEE. Trimming took 4 bases from V and 1 from J, leaving 23 bases between them. The CDR3 has 18 amino acids. In DNA form, the CDR3 reads TGTGCCAGCAGCTCCCGAAGTGGAGGTTTTGCACTTAACTATGGCTACACCTTC. It is translated as CASSSRSGGFALNYGYTF.